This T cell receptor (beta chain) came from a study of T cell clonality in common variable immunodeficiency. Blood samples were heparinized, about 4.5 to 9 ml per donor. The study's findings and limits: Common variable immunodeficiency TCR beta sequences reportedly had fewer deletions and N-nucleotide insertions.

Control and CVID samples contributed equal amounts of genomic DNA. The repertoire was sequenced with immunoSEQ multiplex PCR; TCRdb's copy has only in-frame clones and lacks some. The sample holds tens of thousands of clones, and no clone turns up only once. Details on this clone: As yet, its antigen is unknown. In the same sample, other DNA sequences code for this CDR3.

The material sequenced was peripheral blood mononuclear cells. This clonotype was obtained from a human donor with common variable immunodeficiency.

CDR3 bases read: TGTGCCAGCTCACCAAAGGGTGGGGCGAGCACTGAA. This codes for CASSPKGGASTE. The CDR3 as a whole reads CASSPKGGASTEAFF. This chain links TRBV18 with TRBJ1-1; maybe TRBD1 (5 bases). The read gets to within 3 residues of the CDR3 end, and the germline J gene fills in the rest. V lost 2 bases to trimming and J lost 4 bases, with 14 bases between them. Germline assignment: CDR1 KGHSH and CDR2 LQKENI. CDR3 size: 15 residues. Drawing the rest from reference TRBV18 and TRBJ1-1, the complete variable domain is NAGVMQNPRHLVRRRGQEARLRCSPMKGHSHVYWYRQLPEEGLKFMVYLQKENIIDESGMPKERFSAEFPKEGPSILRIQQVVRGDSAAYFCASSPKGGASTEAFFGQGTRLTVV.